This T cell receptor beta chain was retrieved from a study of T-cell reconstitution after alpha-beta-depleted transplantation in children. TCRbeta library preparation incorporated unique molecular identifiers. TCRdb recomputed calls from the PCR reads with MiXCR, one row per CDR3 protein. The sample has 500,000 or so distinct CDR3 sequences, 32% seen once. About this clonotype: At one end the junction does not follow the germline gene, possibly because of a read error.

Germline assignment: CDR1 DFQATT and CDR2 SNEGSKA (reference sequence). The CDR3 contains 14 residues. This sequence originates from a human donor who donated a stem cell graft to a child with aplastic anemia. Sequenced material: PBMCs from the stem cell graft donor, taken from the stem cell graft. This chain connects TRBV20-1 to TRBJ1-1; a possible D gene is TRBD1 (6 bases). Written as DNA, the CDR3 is TGCAGTACTAGAAAGGGACACCCGAACACTGAAGCTTTCTTT. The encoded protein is CSTRKGHPNTEAFF.